A single TCR beta chain is shown here with its context. Under the authors' procedure: Quantification of nucleated cells was approximated via reference gene primer amplification. Measured with immunoSEQ multiplex PCR; TCRdb has only the in-frame clones, and not every one. That table furnishes V, J and clone size, whereas the DNA furnished D and trimming. This sample yields about 140,000 clones, of which more than 65% are seen a single time; roughly 10% belongs to the top ten. The data belong to a study of blood T cell repertoires in COVID-19. Background on the study: The United States, Italy and Spain were the sources of the acute and convalescent COVID-19 samples. The analysed material was cDNA or gDNA that came from T cells, B-cell-depleted T cells, or PBMCs.

Germline values: CDR1 LGHDT, CDR2 YNNKEL (reference sequence). V lost 4 bases, J lost 4 bases, and 14 bases lay in between. The length of the CDR3 is 15 residues. This sequence was found in a man in his 60s with active or convalescent COVID-19. Sample: peripheral blood. The rearrangement links TRBV3-1 (or the pseudogene TRBV3-2) to TRBJ1-3; the D is unclear. The CDR3 DNA is TGTGCCAGCAGCCGAGGATCCGGGTCCGGAAACACCATATATTTT. It translates to CASSRGSGSGNTIYF.